Reported below is one T cell receptor beta chain. This clonotype has just a few counts. What this receptor recognizes is not known. Nothing much larger sits one base from this clone, and base qualities are not available. V loses 3 bases at its end and J loses 6 bases; junction bases beyond the gene matches: 20. The CDR3 holds 19 amino acids from the cysteine to the phenylalanine. Just CDR3 DNA is preserved here, 57 bases in frame from base 1. CDR1 is given as SGHRS and CDR2 as YFSETQ, both from the germline V gene. All donors were healthy Caucasians. The twin cohort consisted of three pairs of female monozygotic twins, all aged roughly 18 to 30 years. Miltenyi CD45RO+ enrichment and human naive T-cell isolation kits were used to isolate memory (CD45RO+) and naive T cells from PBMC. The data originate from a study of identical twins (dated by TCRdb to the mid-2010s). A note on the overall study: TCR alpha and beta repertoires from monozygotic twins, unrelated adults of various ages and cord blood were deep-sequenced to test whether fetal clonotypes persist. To rule out contamination, the twin experiments were replicated at different times with different library preparation protocols.

Overall study results and their limits: Compared with coincidental sharing between unrelated individuals, out-of-frame TCR alpha sequences shared between twins showed an excess of sequences with low generation probability. Abundant cord blood beta clonotypes had fewer insertions, young adult naive repertoires showed a similar but weaker trend, and memory repertoires showed no such trend. Excess twin sharing in beta out-of-frame sequences was weaker because fewer shared sequences lowered the signal-to-noise ratio. Because the same donors could not be followed over many years, the conclusions relied on cross-sectional statistical analysis. In monozygotic twins, recombination models systematically underestimated out-of-frame TCR alpha sharing, but the models matched the sharing seen between unrelated individuals. Invariant T cells such as MAIT and iNKT could partly confound zero-insertion analyses, although diverse VJ usage argued against such confounding for most clonotypes.

Library construction relied on 5' RACE. These reads were obtained on an Illumina HiSeq 2000. A universal primer binding site was introduced by template switching, and a unique molecular identifier was present in the final cDNA, enabling accurate counting of TCR cDNA molecules. Specific primers in the conserved constant-segment region were used to synthesize first-strand cDNA for the TCR alpha and beta chains. To control for contamination, every cDNA library carried two barcodes: a SMART-Mk sample barcode plus Illumina barcodes. Two successive PCR steps introduced TruSeq adapter sequences along with Illumina sample barcodes. TCR alpha and beta cDNA libraries were sequenced on the Illumina HiSeq platform with custom primers. The authors' pipeline ran thus. Unique molecular identifiers were extracted from raw reads with MiGEC, and CDR3 positions were determined with MiXCR. Recombination models were inferred per individual with the repgenHMM and IGoR tools using an EM algorithm. The tcR package in R was used for shared clonotype analysis, with sharing normalized by the product of cloneset sizes. Out-of-frame nonproductive sequences were analyzed to study raw recombination free of thymic and clonal selection effects. TCRdb trimmed public reads at Q25 via fastp, called clones via MiXCR and kept in-frame beta chains. Identical CDR3 protein sequences are pooled into one entry, listed with their most common genes and DNA. The V and J calls shown here were made by TCRdb, not taken from the authors' results. The sample includes a few hundred thousand distinct CDR3 sequences, with roughly an eighth observed a single time. The biggest ten clones account for around 4% of the sample.

Separately, the same data were catalogued under a study of yellow fever vaccine responses in identical twins. The second study reports: The T cell response to vaccination in identical twins was reported by the authors to appear partly convergent and partly personalized. In identical twins, the study followed T cell clones that responded to the vaccine with precision.

Rearrangement joined TRBV5-1 to TRBJ2-1; TRBD2 aligns with 8 central bases. Source material: memory (CD45RO+) T cells sorted from blood. Interpreted using the paper, the cell subset or site label stands for: CD45RO+ enriched T cells. This TCR came from a woman aged 18-29 years in good health. Here the CDR3 is given as CASSSAVPSRGGLGNEQFF. The base sequence is TGCGCCAGCAGCTCCGCGGTCCCTAGTCGGGGGGGCCTGGGCAATGAGCAGTTCTTC.